This TCR beta chain originates from a study of cytomegalovirus exposure and HLA in healthy donors. Overall study: The same platform as the roughly 630 first-cohort repertoires was used for the 120 or so validation repertoires, a later analysis reported.

The CDR3 extends over 18 amino acids. Looked up from germline, CDR1 is GTSNPN and CDR2 is SVGIG (reference sequence). Trimming at V came to 4 bases and at J to 3 bases, leaving 15 bases not matched to a gene. Study results and limitations: A list of around 150 TCR beta chains associated with cytomegalovirus was given. The classifier was said to identify cytomegalovirus status with high specificity and sensitivity. The tendency of first-cohort TCR clusters to co-occur in the 100 to 150 validation repertoires emerged from a later analysis.

Only in-frame clones appear in the TCRdb table, and some are missing; sequencing was by immunoSEQ multiplex PCR. The sample has roughly 300,000 clones; 75% to 90% are singletons. As to this clone: The antigen is undetermined.

The specimen sequenced was PBMCs. The chain combines TRBV30 with TRBJ1-4; 9 nucleotides line up with TRBD1. The TCR was taken from a young woman in good health and CMV-seronegative. CDR3 nucleotide sequence: TGTGCCTGGACCCGGGGGACAGGGAAAGGAGGTGCTAATGAAAAACTGTTTTTT. Residues: CAWTRGTGKGGANEKLFF. Complete variable domain (other parts from reference TRBV30 and TRBJ1-4): SQTIHQWPATLVQPVGSPLSLECTVEGTSNPNLYWYRQAAGRGLQLLFYSVGIGQISSEVPQNLSASRPQDRQFILSSKKLLLSDSGFYLCAWTRGTGKGGANEKLFFGSGTQLSVL.